This T cell receptor beta chain was sequenced during a study of blood T cell repertoires in COVID-19. Turning to the study itself: There were acute and convalescent COVID-19 samples, and they came from the United States, Italy and Spain. PBMCs, B-cell-depleted T cells, or T cells were the source of the cDNA or gDNA that made up the material.

Source study methods: Cell counts per sample came from amplifying reference gene primers. TCRdb keeps only in-frame clones here, not all; method: immunoSEQ multiplex PCR. V, J and clone size derive from that table, while D and trimming were established from the DNA sequence. The sample holds some 11,000 clones, 73% seen once. V lost 5 bases, J lost 8 bases, and 10 bases lay in between. CDR1 is MNHEY and CDR2 is SVGAGI in the germline V gene. The CDR3 extends over 12 amino acids. The clonotype was recovered from a human donor in a cohort sampled during active COVID-19. The chain employs TRBV6-5 and TRBJ2-1; tentative D call: TRBD2 (6 bases). Sequenced: peripheral blood. The CDR3 coding sequence is TGTGCCAGCAGTCGAGCGGGTTATGAGCAGTTCTTC. It encodes CASSRAGYEQFF.